Included here is one T cell receptor beta chain sequence, with context. The CDR3 is 14 residues long. V shed 8 bases and J shed 2 bases, with 10 bases lying between them. CDR1 and CDR2 (germline): MDHEN, SYDVKM. In the original processing: How many nucleated cells were present was estimated from reference gene primer amplification. Here immunoSEQ multiplex PCR was the method, and the copy in TCRdb shows in-frame clones only, minus some. D and trimming come from the DNA, and the V and J calls and clone size come from that table. The sample has 200,000 or so clones; about four fifths are singletons. This sample is drawn from a study of blood T cell repertoires in COVID-19. Study-wide context: Material from acute and convalescent COVID-19 was sourced from the United States, Italy and Spain. In each case, the material was cDNA or gDNA derived from T cells, B-cell-depleted T cells, or PBMCs.

The V gene is TRBV28, the J gene TRBJ2-6; D is undetermined. Sequencing input: peripheral blood. The source of this sequence is a woman of 80 years or more with acute or convalescent COVID-19. CDR3 amino acids: CASLHSPGANVLTF. The CDR3 nucleotides are TGTGCCAGCCTGCACAGTCCTGGGGCCAACGTCCTGACTTTC.